This T cell receptor (beta chain) was recorded in a study of shared clonotypes between healthy human individuals. Libraries were prepared by immunoSEQ multiplex PCR; TCRdb keeps only in-frame clonotypes and omits some of them. The table shows 2 million to 2.5 million clones, with less than 95% occurring only once. Study-level points and caveats: Naive subsets tended to show greater estimated richness than memory subsets. Of the naive CD4 clonotypes, 4% to 5% were shared across several donors. The rarefaction results pointed to incomplete sorted-subset sequencing despite large depth.

As defined, naive CD8 cells were CD45RO-negative and positively selected for CCR7, with terminally differentiated effector memory CD45RA+ cells excluded. Germline CDR1 SGDLS, CDR2 YYNGEE. V lost 3 bases and J 7 bases, leaving 7 bases between the germline ends. The CDR3 runs 12 residues. Points on this clone: The antigen remains unidentified.

The origin of this receptor is a man aged 18 to 35 in good health. Sequencing was performed on naive CD8+ T cells sorted from blood. The rearrangement uses TRBV9 and TRBJ1-4, with TRBD1 as a possible D gene (6 bases). CDR3 in amino acids: CASSADSEKLFF. CDR3 in DNA: TGTGCCAGCAGCGCGGACAGTGAAAAACTGTTTTTT.